This passage covers 19 T cell receptor beta chains from one sample sequenced in a study of siplizumab effects on memory and regulatory T cells (dated by TCRdb to the late 2010s). Receptor libraries were prepared by the immunoSEQ multiplex PCR assay. TCRdb obtained this table from immuneACCESS and retained in-frame rearrangements with V and J assigned. These tables miss some clones; where compared with another copy, unresolved V genes account for less than half of the shortfall, and the remainder is unexplained. The sample table lists 9,900 or so clones, around 42% of them with a count of one. Jointly, the top ten make up approximately 12% of the sample. No antigen has been identified for these receptors. Cells from the mixed lymphocyte reactions were cocultured for around 6 days at 37 degrees C. The sample comprised CFSE-low (dividing) CD8+ T cells sorted from an allogeneic mixed lymphocyte reaction. The receptors come from a human donor in good health; the cells came from an allogeneic mixed lymphocyte reaction.

Turning to this clone: The junction and the germline gene differ at one end; a read error may be behind it. The chain combines TRBV4-1 with TRBJ2-7, with D uncertain. In germline, CDR1 is MGHRA, CDR2 YSYEKL. CDR3 length: 11 amino acids. CDR3 nucleotides: TGTGCCAGCAGCCAAGACCTGAAGCAGTACTTC. Its protein is CASSQDLKQYF.

This clone is categorized as medium-sized (0.01 to 0.1%). The chain uses TRBV2 and TRBJ2-7; D unclear. Trimming stripped 8 bases from V and 4 bases from J, with 12 bases between. CDR1 is SNHLY and CDR2 is FYNNEI in the germline V gene. The CDR3 is made up of 12 amino acids. CDR3 region: CASGRTPYEQYF. For the CDR3, the DNA is TGTGCCAGCGGCCGAACTCCGTACGAGCAGTACTTC. Filled out from reference TRBV2 and TRBJ2-7, the complete variable domain reads EPEVTQTPSHQVTQMGQEVILRCVPISNHLYFYWYRQILGQKVEFLVSFYNNEISEKSEIFDDQFSVERPDGSNFTLKIRSTKLEDSAMYFCASGRTPYEQYFGPGTRLTVT.

The rearrangement joins TRBV7-3 to TRBJ2-7; the D is unclear. Germline-derived CDR1 and CDR2 are SGHTA and FQGTGA. V shed 5 bases and J shed 3 bases, with 5 bases lying between them. There are 11 residues in the CDR3. Written as DNA, the CDR3 is TGTGCCAGCAGCGCAGACTACGAGCAGTACTTC. Its translation: CASSADYEQYF.

Sample share makes this clone medium-sized (0.01 to 0.1%). J is TRBJ1-1 and V is TRBV7-3, with TRBD1 identical over 9 bases. The germline gives CDR1 SGHTA, CDR2 FQGTGA. V dropped 0 bases and J dropped 5; count of bases not matched to a gene: 1. The CDR3 covers 14 residues. The DNA of the CDR3 is TGTGCCAGCAGCTTAACGGGACAGGGTACTGAAGCTTTCTTT. Protein sequence: CASSLTGQGTEAFF. Variable domain in full (rest from reference TRBV7-3 and TRBJ1-1): GAGVSQTPSNKVTEKGKYVELRCDPISGHTALYWYRQSLGQGPEFLIYFQGTGAADDSGLPNDRFFAVRPEGSVSTLKIQRTERGDSAVYLCASSLTGQGTEAFFGQGTRLTVV.

In this sample, this clone turned up a few times. V is TRBV7-3 and J is TRBJ2-3; no definite D call. V was cut by 5 bases and J by 1 base, with 10 bases left in between. This CDR3 spans 14 amino acids. Germline V gives CDR1 SGHTA, CDR2 FQGTGA. The CDR3 sequence is CASSPGGGTDTQYF. The CDR3 DNA reads TGTGCCAGCAGCCCAGGTGGAGGCACAGATACGCAGTATTTT.

In its sample, this clone is medium-sized (0.01 to 0.1%). The V call is TRBV5-6, the J call TRBJ1-3, with 9 positions matching TRBD1. The germline CDR1 and CDR2 sequences are SGHDT and YYEEEE. There are 14 residues in the CDR3. V lost 3 bases and J lost 6; bases outside the gene matches: 4. The CDR3 DNA reads as TGTGCCAGCAGCTGGGGGACAGGGACAAACACCATATATTTT. It encodes CASSWGTGTNTIYF.

The chain links TRBV11-2 to TRBJ2-3, with unresolved D. The CDR3 sequence is 13 residues long. CDR1 and CDR2 from the germline V gene are SGHAT and FQNNGV. The V gene lost 0 bases and the J gene lost 5 bases, with 6 bases spanning the gap. CDR3 residues: CASSLDPGDTQYF. The CDR3, as DNA: TGTGCCAGCAGCTTAGATCCCGGAGATACGCAGTATTTT. The variable domain in full, with the rest retrieved from reference TRBV11-2 and TRBJ2-3, is EAGVAQSPRYKIIEKRQSVAFWCNPISGHATLYWYQQILGQGPKLLIQFQNNGVVDDSQLPKDRFSAERLKGVDSTLKIQPAKLEDSAVYLCASSLDPGDTQYFGPGTRLTVL.

The sample holds a few counts of this clone. This chain uses TRBV7-9 with TRBJ2-1; 8 nucleotides line up with TRBD1. Unmatched junction bases numbered 5, after V lost 10 bases and J lost 3 bases. Germline V CDR1 and CDR2: SEHNR, FQNEAQ (reference sequence). The CDR3 is made up of 13 amino acids. CDR3 DNA: TGTGCCACAGGACAGGGTAACTACAATGAGCAGTTCTTC. It is translated as CATGQGNYNEQFF. The complete variable domain, with remaining parts taken from reference TRBV7-9 and TRBJ2-1, reads DTGVSQNPRHKITKRGQNVTFRCDPISEHNRLYWYRQTLGQGPEFLTYFQNEAQLEKSRLLSDRFSAERPKGSFSTLEIQRTEQGDSAMYLCATGQGNYNEQFFGPGTRLTVL.

This chain uses TRBV6-6 with TRBJ2-7; 8 bases are a match to TRBD2. The V and J ends lost 5 bases and 3 bases, in that order; junction bases with no gene match: 9. This CDR3 contains 15 residues. The germline V gene has CDR1 MNHNY and CDR2 SVGAGI (reference sequence). The CDR3 nucleotides read TGTGCCAGCAGTCCCTCGGGGGGGAGTAACTACGAGCAGTACTTC. It is translated as CASSPSGGSNYEQYF.

The rearrangement links TRBV5-6 to TRBJ2-6; 8 positions agree with TRBD2. Trimming cost V 3 bases and J 0 bases; bases outside gene matches: 2. This CDR3 has 16 amino acids. The germline CDR1 and CDR2 sequences are SGHDT and YYEEEE. For the CDR3, the DNA is TGTGCCAGCAGCTCGAGCGGGAGCTCTGGGGCCAACGTCCTGACTTTC. The encoded protein is CASSSSGSSGANVLTF.

The chain couples TRBV5-8 to TRBJ1-6; D not certain. Trimming cost V 4 bases and J 14 bases, with 19 bases left between them. Germline values: CDR1 SGHTS, CDR2 YDEGEE. This CDR3 comprises 14 residues. In DNA form, the CDR3 reads TGTGCCAGCAGCAACACGGATGAGGTATTGACCCTCCACTTT. Its translation: CASSNTDEVLTLHF.

The chain links TRBV4-3 to TRBJ2-7; 8 nucleotides match TRBD1. The CDR3 consists of 13 residues. V was clipped by 4 bases and J by 5 bases; unmatched bases: 4. Per germline, CDR1 LGHNA and CDR2 YSLEER. As DNA, the CDR3 is TGCGCCAGCAGCCCAGACAGGGGCGACGAGCAGTACTTC. This sequence encodes CASSPDRGDEQYF.

This clone counts as medium-sized (0.01 to 0.1%). The rearrangement joins TRBV6-5 to TRBJ2-5; no reliable D call. The CDR3 runs to 13 residues. CDR1 MNHEY and CDR2 SVGAGI come from the germline V gene. The V end lost 8 bases, the J end lost 2 bases, and 12 bases lay between the germline ends. The CDR3 sequence is CASSLGQQETQYF. The CDR3 DNA reads as TGTGCCAGCTCTCTTGGTCAGCAAGAGACCCAGTACTTC.

The sample holds a few counts of this clone. One junction end does not reproduce the germline sequence, and a read error may be involved. The CDR3 here is CASSLSAASGPHF. The CDR3 DNA reads TGTGCCAGCAGCCTGTCGGCGGCTAGCGGACCCCACTTC. The chain couples TRBV7-3 to TRBJ2-7, with 7 bases that match TRBD2. This CDR3 comprises 13 residues. Germline V gives CDR1 SGHTA, CDR2 FQGTGA. Full variable domain (remainder filled in from reference TRBV7-3 and TRBJ2-7): GAGVSQTPSNKVTEKGKYVELRCDPISGHTALYWYRQSLGQGPEFLIYFQGTGAADDSGLPNDRFFAVRPEGSVSTLKIQRTERGDSAVYLCASSLSAASGPHFGPGTRLTVT.

This clone was recorded a few times. V is TRBV27 and J is TRBJ2-3; 9 nucleotides agree with TRBD1. CDR3 length equals 19 residues. In germline, CDR1 is MNHEY, CDR2 SMNVEV (reference sequence). The junction had 13 bases not matched to a gene; V was cut back by 3 bases and J by 0 bases. The CDR3 protein is CASSLTGQGLTFSTDTQYF. The CDR3 coding sequence is TGTGCCAGCAGTTTGACGGGACAGGGCCTAACTTTCAGCACAGATACGCAGTATTTT.

This clone is classed as large (0.1 to 1%). One junction end does not reproduce the germline sequence, and a read error may be involved. The rearrangement links TRBV7-3 to TRBJ1-2, with unresolved D. Per germline, CDR1 SGHTA and CDR2 FQGTGA. The CDR3 consists of 11 residues. For the CDR3, the DNA is TGTGCCAGCAGCTTAAGTCTGTGTCTCCTCTTC. Translated, it gives CASSLSLCLLF.

This clone was observed at least ten times. The rearrangement joins TRBV7-9 to TRBJ2-5; the match to TRBD1 covers 8 bases. V gave up 4 bases and J gave up 3 bases; unmatched junction bases: 1. CDR3 length: 13 amino acids. The V gene's germline CDR1 is SEHNR and CDR2 FQNEAQ (reference sequence). The CDR3 reads CASSSTGEETQYF. The CDR3 DNA reads as TGTGCCAGCAGCTCGACAGGGGAAGAGACCCAGTACTTC.

Concerning this clone itself: This could be a read error, since a much larger clone is one nucleotide away. This sequence joins TRBV19 and TRBJ1-5; no reliable D call. Per germline, CDR1 LNHDA and CDR2 SQIVND (reference sequence). V was pared by 6 bases and J by 1 base, with 16 bases between. This CDR3 region has 16 residues. CDR3 in amino acids: CASRNEVLLSNQPQHF. The DNA for the CDR3 is TGTGCCAGTAGAAACGAGGTTCTCCTGAGCAATCAGCCCCAGCATTTT.

The V and J genes are TRBV6-5 and TRBJ2-7; D gene unclear. The V end lost 4 bases, the J end lost 1 base, and 11 bases lay between the germline ends. The germline V gene has CDR1 MNHEY and CDR2 SVGAGI. This CDR3 region has 14 residues. CDR3 region: CASSSFAISYEQYF. DNA of the CDR3: TGTGCCAGCAGTTCCTTTGCGATTTCCTACGAGCAGTACTTC.